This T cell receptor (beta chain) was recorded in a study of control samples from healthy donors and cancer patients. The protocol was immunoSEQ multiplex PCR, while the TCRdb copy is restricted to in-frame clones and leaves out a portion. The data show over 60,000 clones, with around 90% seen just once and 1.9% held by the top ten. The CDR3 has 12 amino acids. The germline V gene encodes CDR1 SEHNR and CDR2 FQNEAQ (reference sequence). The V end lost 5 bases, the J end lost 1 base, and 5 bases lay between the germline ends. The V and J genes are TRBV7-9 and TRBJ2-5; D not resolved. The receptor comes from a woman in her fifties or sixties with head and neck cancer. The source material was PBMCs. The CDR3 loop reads CASSGFQETQYF. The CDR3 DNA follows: TGTGCCAGCAGCGGCTTCCAAGAGACCCAGTACTTC.